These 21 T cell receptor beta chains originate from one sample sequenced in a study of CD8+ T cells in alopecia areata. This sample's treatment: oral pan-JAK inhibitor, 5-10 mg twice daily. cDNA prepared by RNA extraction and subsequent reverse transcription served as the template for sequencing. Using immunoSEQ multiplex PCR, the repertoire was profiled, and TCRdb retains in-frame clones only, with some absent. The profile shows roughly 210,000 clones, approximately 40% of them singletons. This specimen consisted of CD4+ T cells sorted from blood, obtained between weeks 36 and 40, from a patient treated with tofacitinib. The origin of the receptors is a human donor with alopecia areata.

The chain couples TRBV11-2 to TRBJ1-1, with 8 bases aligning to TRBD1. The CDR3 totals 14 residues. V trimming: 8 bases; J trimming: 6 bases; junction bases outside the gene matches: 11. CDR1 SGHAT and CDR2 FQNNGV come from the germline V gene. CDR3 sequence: CASGARIQGAEAFF. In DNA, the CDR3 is TGTGCCAGCGGGGCCCGAATACAGGGGGCTGAAGCTTTCTTT.

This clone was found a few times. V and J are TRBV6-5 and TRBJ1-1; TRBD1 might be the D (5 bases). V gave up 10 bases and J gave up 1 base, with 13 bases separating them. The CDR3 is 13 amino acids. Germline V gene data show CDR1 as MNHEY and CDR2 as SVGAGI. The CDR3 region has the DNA TGTGCCACCCAGGACACCAGGAACACTGAAGCTTTCTTT. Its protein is CATQDTRNTEAFF.

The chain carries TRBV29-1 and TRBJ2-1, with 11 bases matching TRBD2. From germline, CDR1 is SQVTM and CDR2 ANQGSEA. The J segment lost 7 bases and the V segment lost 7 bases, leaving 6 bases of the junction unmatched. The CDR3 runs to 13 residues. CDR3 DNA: TGCAGCGCCTGGACTAGCGGGCCTAATGAGCAGTTCTTC. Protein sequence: CSAWTSGPNEQFF.

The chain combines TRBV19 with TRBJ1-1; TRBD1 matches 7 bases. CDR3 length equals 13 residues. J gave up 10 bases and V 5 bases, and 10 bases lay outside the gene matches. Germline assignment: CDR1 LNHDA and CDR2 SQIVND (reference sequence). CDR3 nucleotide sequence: TGTGCCAGTAGTGAGTCGAGGGGGCTGCGAGCTTTCTTT. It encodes CASSESRGLRAFF.

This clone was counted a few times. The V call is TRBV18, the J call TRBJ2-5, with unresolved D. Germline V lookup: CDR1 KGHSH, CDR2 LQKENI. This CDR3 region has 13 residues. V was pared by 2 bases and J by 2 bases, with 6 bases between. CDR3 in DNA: TGTGCCAGCTCACCAGCCAGGCAAGAGACCCAGTACTTC. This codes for CASSPARQETQYF.

The CDR3 sequence is CSVVGMDTGELFF. CDR3 DNA sequence: TGCAGCGTGGTAGGGATGGACACCGGGGAGCTGTTTTTT. The V and J genes are TRBV29-1 and TRBJ2-2; D remains unclear. CDR3 length: 13 residues. Trimming pared 6 bases from V and 3 bases from J, leaving 11 bases between. Germline CDR1 reads SQVTM; CDR2 reads ANQGSEA.

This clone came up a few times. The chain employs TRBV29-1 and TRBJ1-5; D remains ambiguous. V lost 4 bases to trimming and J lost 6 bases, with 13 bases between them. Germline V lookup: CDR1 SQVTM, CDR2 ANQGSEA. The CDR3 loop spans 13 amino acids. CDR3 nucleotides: TGCAGCGTTGGCGGAGACAAGGCTCAGCCCCAGCATTTT. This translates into CSVGGDKAQPQHF.

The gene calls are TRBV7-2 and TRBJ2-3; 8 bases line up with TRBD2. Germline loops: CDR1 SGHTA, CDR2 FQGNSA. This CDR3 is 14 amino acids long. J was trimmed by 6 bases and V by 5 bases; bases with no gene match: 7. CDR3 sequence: CASSLGLAGDTQYF. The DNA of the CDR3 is TGTGCCAGCAGCCTAGGACTAGCCGGGGATACGCAGTATTTT.

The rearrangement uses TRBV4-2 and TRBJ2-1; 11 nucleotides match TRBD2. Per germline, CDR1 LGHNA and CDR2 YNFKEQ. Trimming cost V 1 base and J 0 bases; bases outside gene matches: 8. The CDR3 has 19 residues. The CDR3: CASSQVGTSGSSSYNEQFF. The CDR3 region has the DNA TGTGCCAGCAGCCAAGTTGGGACTAGCGGAAGCAGCTCCTACAATGAGCAGTTCTTC.

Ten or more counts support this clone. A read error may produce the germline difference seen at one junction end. This CDR3 reads CAIHRTGVRQFF. Here the CDR3 DNA reads TGCGCAATCCATAGAACAGGGGTAAGGCAGTTCTTC. The chain joins TRBV28 to TRBJ2-1; TRBD1 matches at 7 bases. This CDR3 has 12 amino acids. Germline CDR1 is MDHEN and CDR2 is SYDVKM.

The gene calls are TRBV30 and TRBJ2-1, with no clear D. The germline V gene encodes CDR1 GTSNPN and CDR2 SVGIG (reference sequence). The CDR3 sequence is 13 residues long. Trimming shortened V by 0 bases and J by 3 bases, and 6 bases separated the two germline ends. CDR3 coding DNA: TGTGCCTGGAGTGTGTCGCTCTACAATGAGCAGTTCTTC. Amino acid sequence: CAWSVSLYNEQFF.

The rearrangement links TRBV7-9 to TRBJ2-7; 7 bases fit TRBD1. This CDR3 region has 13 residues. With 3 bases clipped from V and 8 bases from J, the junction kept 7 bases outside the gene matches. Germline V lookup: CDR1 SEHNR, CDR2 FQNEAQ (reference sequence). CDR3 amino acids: CASSFTPGGQQYF. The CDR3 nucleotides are TGTGCCAGCAGCTTTACCCCAGGGGGACAGCAGTACTTC.

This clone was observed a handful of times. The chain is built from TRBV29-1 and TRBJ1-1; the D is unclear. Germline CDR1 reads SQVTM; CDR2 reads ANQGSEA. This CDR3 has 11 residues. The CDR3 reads CRDDISTEAFF. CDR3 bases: TGCAGGGACGACATAAGCACTGAAGCTTTCTTT. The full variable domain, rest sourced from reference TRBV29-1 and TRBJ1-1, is SAVISQKPSRDICQRGTSLTIQCQVDSQVTMMFWYRQQPGQSLTLIATANQGSEATYESGFVIDKFPISRPNLTFSTLTVSNMSPEDSSIYLCRDDISTEAFFGQGTRLTVV.

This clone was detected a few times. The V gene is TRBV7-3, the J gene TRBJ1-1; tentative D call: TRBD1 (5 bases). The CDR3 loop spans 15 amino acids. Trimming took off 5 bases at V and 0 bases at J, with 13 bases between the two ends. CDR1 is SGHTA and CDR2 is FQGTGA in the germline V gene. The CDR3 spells CASSPGPGMNTEAFF. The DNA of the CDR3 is TGTGCCAGCAGCCCGGGACCGGGCATGAACACTGAAGCTTTCTTT.

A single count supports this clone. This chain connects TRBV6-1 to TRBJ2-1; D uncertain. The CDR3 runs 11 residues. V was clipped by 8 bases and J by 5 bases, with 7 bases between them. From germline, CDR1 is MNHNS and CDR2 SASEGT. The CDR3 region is CASGENNEQFF. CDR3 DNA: TGTGCCAGCGGGGAAAACAATGAGCAGTTCTTC.

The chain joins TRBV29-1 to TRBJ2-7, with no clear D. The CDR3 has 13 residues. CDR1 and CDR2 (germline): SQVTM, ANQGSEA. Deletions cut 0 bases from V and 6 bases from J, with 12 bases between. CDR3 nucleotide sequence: TGCAGCGTTGAAGATTCGTGGGGTTCCGAGCAGTACTTC. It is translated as CSVEDSWGSEQYF.

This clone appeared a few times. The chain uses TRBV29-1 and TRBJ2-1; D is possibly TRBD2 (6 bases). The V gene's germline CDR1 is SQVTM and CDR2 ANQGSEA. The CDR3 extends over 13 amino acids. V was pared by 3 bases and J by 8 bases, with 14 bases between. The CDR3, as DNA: TGCAGCGTTGACGCAGGTTGGGGGGATGAGCAGTTCTTC. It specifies CSVDAGWGDEQFF.

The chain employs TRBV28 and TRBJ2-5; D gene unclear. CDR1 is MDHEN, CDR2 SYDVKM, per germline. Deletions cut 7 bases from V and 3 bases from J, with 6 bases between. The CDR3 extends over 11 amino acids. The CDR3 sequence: CASTDEETQYF. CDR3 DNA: TGTGCCAGCACGGACGAAGAGACCCAGTACTTC.

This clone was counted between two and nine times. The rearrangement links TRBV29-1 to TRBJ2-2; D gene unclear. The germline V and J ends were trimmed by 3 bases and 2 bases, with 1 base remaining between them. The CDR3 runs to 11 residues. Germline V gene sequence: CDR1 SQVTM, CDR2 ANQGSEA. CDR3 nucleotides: TGCAGCGTTGATAACACCGGGGAGCTGTTTTTT. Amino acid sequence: CSVDNTGELFF.

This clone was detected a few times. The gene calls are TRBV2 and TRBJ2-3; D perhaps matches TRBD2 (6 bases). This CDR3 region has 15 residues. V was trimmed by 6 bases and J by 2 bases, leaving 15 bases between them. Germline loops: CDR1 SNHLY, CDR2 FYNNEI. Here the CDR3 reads CASSETTSYTDTQYF. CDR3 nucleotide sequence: TGTGCCAGCAGCGAAACGACTAGTTACACAGATACGCAGTATTTT.

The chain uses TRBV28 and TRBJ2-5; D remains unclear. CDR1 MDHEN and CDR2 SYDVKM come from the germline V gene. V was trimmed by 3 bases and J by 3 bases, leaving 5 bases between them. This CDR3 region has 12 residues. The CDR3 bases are TGTGCCAGCAGTTTGGGAAAAGAGACCCAGTACTTC. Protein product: CASSLGKETQYF.